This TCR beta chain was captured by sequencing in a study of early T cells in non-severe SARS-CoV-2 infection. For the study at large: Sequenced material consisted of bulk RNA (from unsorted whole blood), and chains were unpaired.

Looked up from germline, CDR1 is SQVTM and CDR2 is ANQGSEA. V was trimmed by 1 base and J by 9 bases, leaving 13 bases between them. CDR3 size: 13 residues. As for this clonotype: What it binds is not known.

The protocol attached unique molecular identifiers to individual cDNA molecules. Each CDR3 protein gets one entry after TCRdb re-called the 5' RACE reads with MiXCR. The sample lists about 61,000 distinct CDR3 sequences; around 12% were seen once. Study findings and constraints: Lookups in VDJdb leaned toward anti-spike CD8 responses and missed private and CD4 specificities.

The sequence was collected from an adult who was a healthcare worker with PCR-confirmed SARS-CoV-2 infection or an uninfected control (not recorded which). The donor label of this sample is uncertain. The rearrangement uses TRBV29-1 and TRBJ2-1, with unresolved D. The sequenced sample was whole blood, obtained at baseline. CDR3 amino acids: CSVEGQVSVEQFF. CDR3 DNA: TGCAGCGTTGAAGGCCAGGTTTCTGTTGAGCAGTTCTTC.